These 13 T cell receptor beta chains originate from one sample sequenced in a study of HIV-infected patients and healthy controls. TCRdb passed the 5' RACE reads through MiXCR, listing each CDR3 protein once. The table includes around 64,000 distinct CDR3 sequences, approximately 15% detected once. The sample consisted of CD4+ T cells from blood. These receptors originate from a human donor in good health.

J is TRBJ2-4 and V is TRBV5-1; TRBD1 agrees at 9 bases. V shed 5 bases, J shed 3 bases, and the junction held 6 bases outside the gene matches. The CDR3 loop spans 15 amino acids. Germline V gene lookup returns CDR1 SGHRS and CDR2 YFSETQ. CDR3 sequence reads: CASRQGALLKNIQYF. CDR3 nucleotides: TGCGCCAGCAGACAGGGGGCCTTGCTCAAAAACATTCAGTACTTC.

Here the CDR3 reads CASSPDGDYGYTF. CDR3 bases: TGTGCCAGCTCACCGGACGGAGACTATGGCTACACCTTC. V gene TRBV18 combines with J gene TRBJ1-2; D unclear. The germline gives CDR1 KGHSH, CDR2 LQKENI. The CDR3 extends over 13 amino acids. The germline V and J ends were trimmed by 3 bases and 3 bases, with 8 bases remaining between them.

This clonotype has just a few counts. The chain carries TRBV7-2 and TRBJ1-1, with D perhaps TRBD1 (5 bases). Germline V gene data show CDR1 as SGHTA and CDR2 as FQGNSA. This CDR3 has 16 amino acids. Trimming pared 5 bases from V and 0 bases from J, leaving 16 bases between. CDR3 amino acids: CASSPQQGGMNTEAFF. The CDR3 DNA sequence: TGTGCCAGCAGCCCCCAGCAGGGAGGCATGAACACTGAAGCTTTCTTT.

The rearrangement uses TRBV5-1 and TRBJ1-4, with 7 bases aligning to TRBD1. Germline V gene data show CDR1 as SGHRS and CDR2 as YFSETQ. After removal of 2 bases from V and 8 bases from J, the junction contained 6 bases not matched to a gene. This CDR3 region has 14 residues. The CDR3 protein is CASSFSTGNEKLFF. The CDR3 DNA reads TGCGCCAGCAGCTTTTCGACAGGGAACGAAAAACTGTTTTTT.

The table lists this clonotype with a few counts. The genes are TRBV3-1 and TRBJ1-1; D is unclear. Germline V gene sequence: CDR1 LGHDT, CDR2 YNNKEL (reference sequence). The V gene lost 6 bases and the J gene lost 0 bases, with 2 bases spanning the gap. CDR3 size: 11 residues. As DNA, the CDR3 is TGTGCCAGCAGAATGAACACTGAAGCTTTCTTT. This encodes CASRMNTEAFF.

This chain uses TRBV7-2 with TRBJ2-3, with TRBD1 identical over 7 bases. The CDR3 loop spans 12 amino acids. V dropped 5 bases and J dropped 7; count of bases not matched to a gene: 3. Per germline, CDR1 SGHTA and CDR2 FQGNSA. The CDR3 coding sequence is TGTGCCAGCAGCGCGACAGGGTATACGCAGTATTTT. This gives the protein CASSATGYTQYF.

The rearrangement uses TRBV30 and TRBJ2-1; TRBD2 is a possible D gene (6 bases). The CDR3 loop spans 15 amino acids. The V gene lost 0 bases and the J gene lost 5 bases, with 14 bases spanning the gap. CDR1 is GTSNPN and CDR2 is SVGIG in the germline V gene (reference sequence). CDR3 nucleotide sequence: TGTGCCTGGAGTGTACACGGTGCGGGGCACAATGAGCAGTTCTTC. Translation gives CAWSVHGAGHNEQFF.

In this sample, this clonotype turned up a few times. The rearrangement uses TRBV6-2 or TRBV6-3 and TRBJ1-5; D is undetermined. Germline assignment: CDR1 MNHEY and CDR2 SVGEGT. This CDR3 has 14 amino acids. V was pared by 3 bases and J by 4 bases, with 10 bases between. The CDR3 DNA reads TGTGCCAGCAGTTATGTTGCGTCAAATCAGCCCCAGCATTTT. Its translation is CASSYVASNQPQHF.

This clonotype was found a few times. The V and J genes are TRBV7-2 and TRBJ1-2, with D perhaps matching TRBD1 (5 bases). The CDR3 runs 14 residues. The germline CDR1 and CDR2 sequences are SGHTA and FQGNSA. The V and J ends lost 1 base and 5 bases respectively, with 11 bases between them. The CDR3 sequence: CASSLGGSDYGYTF. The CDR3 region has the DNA TGTGCCAGCAGCTTAGGGGGGTCCGATTATGGCTACACCTTC.

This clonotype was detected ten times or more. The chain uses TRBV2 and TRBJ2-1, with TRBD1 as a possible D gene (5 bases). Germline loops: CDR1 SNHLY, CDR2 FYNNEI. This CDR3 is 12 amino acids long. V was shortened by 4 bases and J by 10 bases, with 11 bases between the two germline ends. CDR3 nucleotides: TGTGCCAGCAGTGGCGAGAGACAGGAGCAGTTCTTC. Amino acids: CASSGERQEQFF.

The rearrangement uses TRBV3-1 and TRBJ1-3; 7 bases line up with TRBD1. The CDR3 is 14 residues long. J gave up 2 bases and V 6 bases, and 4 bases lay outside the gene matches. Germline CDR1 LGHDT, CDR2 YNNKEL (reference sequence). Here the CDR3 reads CASSTGVTGNTIYF. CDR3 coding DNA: TGTGCCAGCAGTACAGGGGTCACTGGAAACACCATATATTTT.

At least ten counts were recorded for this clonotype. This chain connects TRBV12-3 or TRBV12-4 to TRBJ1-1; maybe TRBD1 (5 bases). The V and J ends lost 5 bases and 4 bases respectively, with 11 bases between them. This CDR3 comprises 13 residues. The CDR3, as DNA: TGTGCCAGCAGTCCCCACGGGGGCACTGAAGCTTTCTTT. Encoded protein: CASSPHGGTEAFF.

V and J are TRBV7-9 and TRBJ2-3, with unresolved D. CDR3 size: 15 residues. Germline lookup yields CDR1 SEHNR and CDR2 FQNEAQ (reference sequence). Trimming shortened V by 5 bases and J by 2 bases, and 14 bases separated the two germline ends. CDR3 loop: CASSAETAHTDTQYF. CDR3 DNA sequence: TGTGCCAGCAGCGCAGAGACCGCACACACAGATACGCAGTATTTT.